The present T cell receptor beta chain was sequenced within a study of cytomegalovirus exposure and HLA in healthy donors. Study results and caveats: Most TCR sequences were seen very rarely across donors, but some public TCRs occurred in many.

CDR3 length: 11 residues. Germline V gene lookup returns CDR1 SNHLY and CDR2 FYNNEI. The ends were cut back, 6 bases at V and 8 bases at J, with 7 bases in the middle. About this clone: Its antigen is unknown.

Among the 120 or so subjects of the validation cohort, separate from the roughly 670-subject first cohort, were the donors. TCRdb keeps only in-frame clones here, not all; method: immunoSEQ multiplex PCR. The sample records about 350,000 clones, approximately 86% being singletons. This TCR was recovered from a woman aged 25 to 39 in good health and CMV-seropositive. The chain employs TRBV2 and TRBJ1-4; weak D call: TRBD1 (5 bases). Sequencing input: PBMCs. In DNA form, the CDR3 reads TGTGCCAGCAGGGACAACGAAAAACTGTTTTTT. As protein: CASRDNEKLFF. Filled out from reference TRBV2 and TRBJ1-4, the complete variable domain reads EPEVTQTPSHQVTQMGQEVILRCVPISNHLYFYWYRQILGQKVEFLVSFYNNEISEKSEIFDDQFSVERPDGSNFTLKIRSTKLEDSAMYFCASRDNEKLFFGSGTQLSVL.